Listed below are T cell receptor beta chains from one sample, sequenced in a study of cytomegalovirus exposure and HLA in healthy donors. The data were produced by immunoSEQ multiplex PCR, yet TCRdb's version contains in-frame clones alone and is incomplete. The table records roughly 120,000 clones, 75% to 90% of them present only once. The sample taken for sequencing was PBMCs. Every receptor here comes from a male donor in good health and CMV-seronegative. Each CDR3 is given with its conserved first and last residue. D genes are given only for firm matches. Rows may omit the clone size; those that give it use once, few, many or a size class.

>TRBV11-2|TRBJ2-6|TRBD2|18|-
CASSFSSGRGSGANVLTF
TGTGCCAGCAGCTTCTCTAGCGGGAGGGGGTCTGGGGCCAACGTCCTGACTTTC
>TRBV2|TRBJ1-2|TRBD1|16|-
CASKRGRDRANYGYTF
TGTGCCAGCAAGAGGGGCCGGGACAGAGCTAACTATGGCTACACCTTC
>TRBV7-2|TRBJ1-1|-|11|-
CASRAGLLAFF
TGTGCCAGCAGAGCAGGGTTACTAGCTTTCTTT
>TRBV7-2|TRBJ1-1|-|17|-
CASSPPGGAWGSTEAFF
TGTGCCAGCAGCCCCCCTGGGGGGGCCTGGGGGAGCACTGAAGCTTTCTTT
>TRBV5-1|TRBJ2-7|-|14|-
CASSFLGHSYEQYF
TGCGCCAGCAGCTTTTTGGGACACTCCTACGAGCAGTACTTC
>TRBV6-1|TRBJ2-7|-|14|-
CASSGDSARDEQYF
TGTGCCAGCAGTGGCGACAGTGCCCGGGACGAGCAGTACTTC
>TRBV5-1|TRBJ1-1|-|13|-
CASSLHTGTEAFF
TGCGCCAGCAGCCTACACACGGGGACTGAAGCTTTCTTT
>TRBV7-2|TRBJ1-2|TRBD1|16|-
CASSLLPGQARNGYTF
TGTGCCAGCAGTTTACTCCCGGGACAGGCGAGAAATGGCTACACCTTC
>TRBV30|TRBJ1-2|TRBD1|14|-
CAWIGTGLSYGYTF
TGTGCCTGGATAGGGACAGGGTTGAGCTATGGCTACACCTTC
>TRBV5-1|TRBJ1-2|TRBD1|16|-
CASSLAPGQGFGGYTF
TGCGCCAGCAGCTTGGCCCCGGGACAGGGGTTTGGTGGCTACACCTTC
>TRBV11-2|TRBJ1-2|-|14|-
CASSSHGSFYGYTF
TGTGCCAGCAGCTCCCACGGGTCGTTCTATGGCTACACCTTC
>TRBV6-4|TRBJ2-2|TRBD1|19|-
CASSEDGQGFYANTGELFF
TGTGCCAGCAGTGAAGACGGACAGGGTTTTTACGCGAACACCGGGGAGCTGTTTTTT
>TRBV5-1|TRBJ2-3|TRBD2|16|-
CASSSPPAGNTDTQYF
TGCGCCAGCAGCTCCCCCCCAGCGGGAAACACAGATACGCAGTATTTT
>TRBV2|TRBJ2-7|TRBD1|14|-
CASNGQGLFGEQYF
TGTGCCAGCAACGGACAGGGGCTTTTCGGCGAGCAGTACTTC
>TRBV6-4|TRBJ2-3|TRBD2|16|few
CASSDSSSGGADTQYF
TGTGCCAGCAGTGACTCTTCTAGCGGGGGGGCAGATACGCAGTATTTT
>TRBV7-9|TRBJ1-2|-|16|-
CASSLPGGGGSYGYTF
TGTGCCAGCAGCTTACCCGGGGGAGGGGGAAGCTATGGCTACACCTTC
>TRBV5-1|TRBJ2-7|TRBD2|16|-
CASSLGLAGDLYEQYF
TGCGCCAGCAGCTTGGGACTAGCGGGGGATCTCTACGAGCAGTACTTC
>TRBV5-8|TRBJ2-7|TRBD2|17|once
CASSLIVTSGLSYEQYF
TGTGCCAGCAGCTTGATCGTCACTAGCGGACTCTCCTACGAGCAGTACTTC
>TRBV6-5|TRBJ1-5|-|13|few
CASAVQGSQPQHF
TGTGCCTCAGCTGTTCAGGGAAGTCAGCCCCAGCATTTT
>TRBV6-5|TRBJ2-1|-|15|once
CASSSQGGTRDEQFF
TGTGCCAGCAGTTCCCAGGGGGGCACTAGAGATGAGCAGTTCTTC
>TRBV19|TRBJ1-1|-|13|-
CASSIQGYTEAFF
TGTGCCAGTAGTATTCAGGGTTACACTGAAGCTTTCTTT
>TRBV6-5|TRBJ2-7|TRBD2|14|-
CASSLLAGGPEQYF
TGTGCCAGCAGTTTACTAGCGGGAGGGCCGGAGCAGTACTTC
>TRBV11-2|TRBJ2-7|TRBD1|15|-
CASSVTGGLSYEQYF
TGTGCCAGCAGCGTAACAGGGGGCCTCTCCTACGAGCAGTACTTC
>TRBV10-3|TRBJ1-5|TRBD1|16|-
CATKGQGALSNQPQHF
TGTGCCACCAAGGGACAGGGGGCGCTCAGCAATCAGCCCCAGCATTTT
>TRBV27|TRBJ1-5|-|13|-
CASSSRVGQPQHF
TGTGCCAGCAGTTCCAGGGTTGGGCAGCCCCAGCATTTT
>TRBV7-9|TRBJ1-4|TRBD1|15|-
CASSSPDREGEKLFF
TGTGCCAGCAGCTCTCCGGACAGGGAAGGTGAAAAACTGTTTTTT
>TRBV11-2|TRBJ2-5|-|16|-
CASSLFPGLQGETQYF
TGTGCCAGCAGCTTATTCCCCGGACTGCAGGGGGAGACCCAGTACTTC
>TRBV21-1|TRBJ2-1|-|15|-
CASSKRAGGHNEQFF
TGTGCCAGCAGCAAACGAGCAGGGGGCCACAATGAGCAGTTCTTC